These 11 T cell receptor beta chains came from one sample sequenced in a study of breast tumors, draining lymph nodes, adjacent tissues. MiXCR, applied by TCRdb to the multiplex PCR reads, yields one record per CDR3 protein. There are about 300,000 distinct CDR3 sequences in the sample; around 31% occur only once, and about 1% lies in the top ten. Breast cancer patients provided tissue from their axillary draining lymph nodes. The sample was axillary lymph node tissue. All receptors come from a female donor with breast cancer. Some clones in this sample may be carry-over from other donors' samples.

In this sample, this clonotype turned up many times. V usage is TRBV2 and J usage is TRBJ2-7; 7 nucleotides align to TRBD1. The CDR3 length is 14 residues. The germline V gene has CDR1 SNHLY and CDR2 FYNNEI. After removal of 6 bases from V and 3 bases from J, the junction contained 8 bases not matched to a gene. CDR3 in amino acids: CASSLGSGGYEQYF. The CDR3 DNA follows: TGTGCCAGCAGCCTCGGCTCAGGGGGCTACGAGCAGTACTTC. Based on the CDR3 plus reference TRBV2 and TRBJ2-7, the full variable domain is EPEVTQTPSHQVTQMGQEVILRCVPISNHLYFYWYRQILGQKVEFLVSFYNNEISEKSEIFDDQFSVERPDGSNFTLKIRSTKLEDSAMYFCASSLGSGGYEQYFGPGTRLTVT.

The sample holds many counts of this clonotype. The J gene is TRBJ2-5, the V gene TRBV13; D not certain. Deletions cut 4 bases from V and 5 bases from J, with 8 bases between. CDR3 length: 12 amino acids. Germline V CDR1 and CDR2: PRHDT, FYEKMQ (reference sequence). CDR3 amino acids: CASSSRRETQYF. The CDR3 region has the DNA TGTGCCAGCAGCTCCCGGCGTGAGACCCAGTACTTC.

Only a few counts were recorded for this clonotype. The J gene is TRBJ2-4, the V gene TRBV11-2; 11 nucleotides line up with TRBD2. The CDR3 is 15 residues long. The ends lost 5 bases at V and 6 bases at J; junction bases unmatched: 6. CDR1 is SGHAT, CDR2 FQNNGV, per germline. The CDR3 sequence: CASSLTGTSGNIQYF. The CDR3 DNA reads TGTGCCAGCAGCCTAACCGGGACTAGCGGAAACATTCAGTACTTC. The full variable domain, completed using reference TRBV11-2 and TRBJ2-4, is EAGVAQSPRYKIIEKRQSVAFWCNPISGHATLYWYQQILGQGPKLLIQFQNNGVVDDSQLPKDRFSAERLKGVDSTLKIQPAKLEDSAVYLCASSLTGTSGNIQYFGAGTRLSVL.

This clonotype has a count of ten or more. The chain joins TRBV19 to TRBJ2-5; TRBD2 might be the D (6 bases). The CDR3 totals 14 residues. The V end lost 4 bases, the J end lost 5 bases, and 14 bases lay between the germline ends. The V gene's germline CDR1 is LNHDA and CDR2 SQIVND (reference sequence). The CDR3 loop is CASSSGTPRETQYF. The CDR3 DNA is TGTGCCAGTAGTAGCGGGACTCCGAGGGAGACCCAGTACTTC.

This clonotype came up many times. The chain employs TRBV5-1 and TRBJ2-1, with D uncertain. This CDR3 comprises 14 residues. V was pared by 6 bases and J by 0 bases, with 10 bases between. The germline V gene encodes CDR1 SGHRS and CDR2 YFSETQ. The CDR3 reads CASNPLSSYNEQFF. DNA for the CDR3: TGCGCCAGCAACCCCTTGAGCTCCTACAATGAGCAGTTCTTC.

This clonotype was picked up many times. V and J are TRBV20-1 and TRBJ2-3, with 12 bases aligning to TRBD2. V lost 4 bases and J lost 4; bases outside the gene matches: 3. In germline, CDR1 is DFQATT, CDR2 SNEGSKA (reference sequence). The CDR3 consists of 14 residues. CDR3 sequence reads: CSAKASGRADTQYF. The CDR3 nucleotides read TGCAGTGCTAAGGCTAGCGGGAGGGCAGATACGCAGTATTTT.

This clonotype occurred many times. The rearrangement uses TRBV5-4 and TRBJ2-7, with D maybe TRBD1 (5 bases). The CDR3 is made up of 14 amino acids. The V gene lost 2 bases and the J gene lost 1 base, with 10 bases spanning the gap. From germline, CDR1 is SGHNT and CDR2 YYREEE (reference sequence). This CDR3 reads CASSFLGQSYEQYF. CDR3 nucleotide sequence: TGTGCCAGCAGCTTTTTGGGGCAGTCCTACGAGCAGTACTTC. Complete variable domain (other parts from reference TRBV5-4 and TRBJ2-7): ETGVTQSPTHLIKTRGQQVTLRCSSQSGHNTVSWYQQALGQGPQFIFQYYREEENGRGNFPPRFSGLQFPNYSSELNVNALELDDSALYLCASSFLGQSYEQYFGPGTRLTVT.

This clonotype was detected many times. This chain uses TRBV7-9 with TRBJ2-3, with D perhaps matching TRBD2 (6 bases). CDR1 is SEHNR, CDR2 FQNEAQ, per germline (reference sequence). V lost 0 bases and J 8 bases, leaving 18 bases between the germline ends. This CDR3 has 16 residues. This CDR3 reads CASSLATRDPGGTQYF. Written as DNA, the CDR3 is TGTGCCAGCAGCTTAGCGACGCGGGACCCCGGGGGTACGCAGTATTTT.

This clonotype was found many times. The chain combines TRBV7-9 with TRBJ2-1; D is perhaps TRBD1 (5 bases). Trimming pared 1 base from V and 11 bases from J, leaving 15 bases between. The CDR3 consists of 14 residues. CDR1 and CDR2 from the germline V gene are SEHNR and FQNEAQ (reference sequence). CDR3 loop: CASSLDSPGSKQFF. The CDR3 DNA is TGTGCCAGCAGCTTAGATTCCCCAGGGTCAAAGCAGTTCTTC.

In regard to this clonotype: A clone one base away is much larger, so this may be a read error. The chain is built from TRBV19 and TRBJ2-1, with a possible D match to TRBD1 (6 bases). The germline V gene has CDR1 LNHDA and CDR2 SQIVND (reference sequence). V lost 10 bases and J lost 1, with 17 bases in between. CDR3 size: 15 residues. The CDR3 reads CATTPNRVSYNEQFF. CDR3 bases: TGTGCCACCACCCCGAACAGGGTGTCCTACAATGAGCAGTTCTTC.

As concerns this clonotype: This may be a read error, as it is one base from a much larger clone. This sequence joins TRBV5-4 and TRBJ2-7; D is perhaps TRBD1 or TRBD2 (5 bases each). Germline V CDR1 and CDR2: SGHNT, YYREEE (reference sequence). CDR3 length: 15 residues. The CDR3 sequence: CASSLAGTGPDEQCF. In DNA, the CDR3 is TGTGCCAGCAGCTTGGCCGGGACCGGGCCCGACGAGCAGTGCTTC.